One and the same sample provided the 14 T cell receptor beta chains below, sequenced in a study of blood T cell repertoires in COVID-19. This table comes from immunoSEQ multiplex PCR, and its TCRdb copy is limited to in-frame clones, with some not included. The table shows 250,000 to 300,000 clones, with 85% to 90% occurring only once. Sequencing input: PBMCs or T cells enriched from blood (not recorded which). Receptors originate from a man in his late teens or twenties who had recovered from COVID-19.

The chain couples TRBV6-5 to TRBJ2-7, with a tentative D call TRBD2 (6 bases). The CDR3 totals 13 residues. Germline CDR1 is MNHEY and CDR2 is SVGAGI. V was shortened by 9 bases and J by 1 base, with 13 bases between the two germline ends. The DNA for the CDR3 is TGTGCCAGTTCAATAGCGGAGTCCTACGAGCAGTACTTC. It is translated as CASSIAESYEQYF.

The chain has TRBV5-1 and TRBJ1-6; TRBD1 matches at 9 bases. Germline V gives CDR1 SGHRS, CDR2 YFSETQ. The trim removed 3 bases at V and 9 bases at J, leaving 7 bases unmatched. The CDR3 length is 15 residues. In DNA, the CDR3 is TGCGCCAGCAGCTCACAGGGGGCTCTAAGTTCACCCCTCCACTTT. Amino acids: CASSSQGALSSPLHF.

V usage is TRBV7-2 and J usage is TRBJ1-4; D possibly corresponds to TRBD1 (5 bases). CDR3 size: 14 residues. The V gene lost 5 bases and the J gene lost 8 bases, with 15 bases spanning the gap. Per germline, CDR1 SGHTA and CDR2 FQGNSA. The CDR3 here is CASSPGLGPEKLFF. The DNA for the CDR3 is TGTGCCAGCAGCCCAGGGCTGGGCCCAGAAAAACTGTTTTTT.

The chain joins TRBV6-5 to TRBJ2-7; 8 bases are a match to TRBD2. The CDR3 is 15 amino acids. Per the germline V gene, CDR1 is MNHEY and CDR2 is SVGAGI. V trimming: 5 bases; J trimming: 0 bases; junction bases outside the gene matches: 6. The CDR3 reads CASSPSSGRSYEQYF. DNA of the CDR3: TGTGCCAGCAGTCCATCTAGCGGGCGCTCCTACGAGCAGTACTTC.

DNA of the CDR3: TGTGCCAGTAGTATAGTGGGGGCGCGGTCAAACATTCAGTACTTC. The encoded protein is CASSIVGARSNIQYF. The chain has TRBV19 and TRBJ2-4; D is perhaps TRBD1 (6 bases). The V end lost 1 base, the J end lost 6 bases, and 13 bases lay between the germline ends. Germline CDR1 is LNHDA and CDR2 is SQIVND (reference sequence). The CDR3 contains 15 residues. The entire variable domain, with the rest obtained from reference TRBV19 and TRBJ2-4, is as follows: DGGITQSPKYLFRKEGQNVTLSCEQNLNHDAMYWYRQDPGQGLRLIYYSQIVNDFQKGDIAEGYSVSREKKESFPLTVTSAQKNPTAFYLCASSIVGARSNIQYFGAGTRLSVL.

The chain's CDR3 is CASSIAGHTDTQYF. CDR3 DNA: TGTGCCAGCAGCATAGCGGGGCACACAGATACGCAGTATTTT. The rearrangement joins TRBV7-3 to TRBJ2-3, with 8 bases identical to TRBD2. Germline assignment: CDR1 SGHTA and CDR2 FQGTGA. Unmatched junction bases numbered 3, after V lost 5 bases and J lost 2 bases. This CDR3 has 14 residues. Full variable domain (rest looked up from reference TRBV7-3 and TRBJ2-3): GAGVSQTPSNKVTEKGKYVELRCDPISGHTALYWYRQSLGQGPEFLIYFQGTGAADDSGLPNDRFFAVRPEGSVSTLKIQRTERGDSAVYLCASSIAGHTDTQYFGPGTRLTVL.

This clone was observed a single time. The V call is TRBV6-4, the J call TRBJ1-1, with D maybe TRBD1 (5 bases). The CDR3 is made up of 14 amino acids. V lost 4 bases and J lost 1, with 10 bases in between. CDR1 and CDR2 (germline): MRHNA, SNTAGT. CDR3 sequence: CASSATGQNTEAFF. In DNA, the CDR3 is TGTGCCAGCAGTGCCACCGGACAGAACACTGAAGCTTTCTTT.

This clone was recorded only once. The chain uses TRBV18 and TRBJ1-1, with TRBD1 matching over 7 bases. The germline V gene encodes CDR1 KGHSH and CDR2 LQKENI. This CDR3 is 14 amino acids long. With V trimmed by 4 bases and J by 0 bases, 2 bases remained unmatched. DNA of the CDR3: TGTGCCAGCTCACGGGGACAGATGAACACTGAAGCTTTCTTT. Its translation is CASSRGQMNTEAFF.

The chain links TRBV10-3 to TRBJ1-4, with TRBD1 identical over 9 bases. CDR1 and CDR2 (germline): ENHRY, SYGVKD. The trim removed 0 bases at V and 8 bases at J, leaving 4 bases unmatched. The CDR3 is 15 residues long. CDR3 sequence reads: CAISESDRGNEKLFF. The CDR3 coding sequence is TGTGCCATCAGTGAGTCGGACAGGGGAAACGAAAAACTGTTTTTT.

This sequence joins TRBV10-2 and TRBJ1-2; D gene ambiguous. Trimming pared 6 bases from V and 8 bases from J, leaving 19 bases between. CDR1 is WSHSY, CDR2 SAAADI, per germline. The length of the CDR3 is 14 residues. Here the CDR3 reads CASRGLEGSWGYTF. CDR3 bases: TGCGCCAGCAGGGGCCTTGAAGGATCTTGGGGCTACACCTTC.

This chain links TRBV5-1 with TRBJ1-2, with D hard to call. The CDR3 runs 14 residues. Germline V gene sequence: CDR1 SGHRS, CDR2 YFSETQ. Trimming pared 0 bases from V and 0 bases from J, leaving 6 bases between. The CDR3 protein is CASSLAIANYGYTF. As DNA, the CDR3 is TGCGCCAGCAGCTTGGCCATAGCTAACTATGGCTACACCTTC.

The gene calls are TRBV6-5 and TRBJ2-4, with 7 bases matching TRBD2. Germline loops: CDR1 MNHEY, CDR2 SVGAGI. J was trimmed by 7 bases and V by 4 bases; bases with no gene match: 7. The CDR3 is 14 residues long. The CDR3 protein is CASSFVGGENIQYF. In nucleotides, the CDR3 is TGTGCCAGCAGTTTCGTGGGAGGGGAGAACATTCAGTACTTC.

CDR3 region: CASREALGYGYTF. Written as DNA, the CDR3 is TGTGCCAGCAGGGAGGCTCTCGGCTATGGCTACACCTTC. The chain is built from TRBV2 and TRBJ1-2; unclear D gene. V was cut by 6 bases and J by 4 bases, with 12 bases left in between. This CDR3 is 13 amino acids long. CDR1 SNHLY and CDR2 FYNNEI come from the germline V gene.

V is TRBV24-1 and J is TRBJ1-6, with 10 bases aligning to TRBD1. Germline CDR1 reads KGHDR; CDR2 reads SFDVKD. CDR3 length equals 13 residues. After removal of 12 bases from V and 14 bases from J, the junction contained 12 bases not matched to a gene. CDR3 DNA sequence: TGTGCCCCCCCGGGACAGGGGTTAGATTCCCTCCACTTT. Protein sequence: CAPPGQGLDSLHF.